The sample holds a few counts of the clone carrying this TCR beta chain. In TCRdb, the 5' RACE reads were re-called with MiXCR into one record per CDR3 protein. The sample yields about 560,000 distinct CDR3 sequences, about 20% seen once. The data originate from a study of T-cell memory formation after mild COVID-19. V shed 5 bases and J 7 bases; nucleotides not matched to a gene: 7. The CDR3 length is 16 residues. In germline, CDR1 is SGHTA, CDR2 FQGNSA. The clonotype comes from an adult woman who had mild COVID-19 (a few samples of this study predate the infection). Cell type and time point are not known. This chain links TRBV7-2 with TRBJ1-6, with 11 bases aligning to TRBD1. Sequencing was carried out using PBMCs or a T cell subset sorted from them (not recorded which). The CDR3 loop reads CASSPGTGGTNSPLHF. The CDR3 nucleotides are TGTGCCAGCAGCCCCGGGACAGGGGGTACGAATTCACCCCTCCACTTT.